This entry features one TCR beta chain sequence. The antigen remains undetermined. The data stem from a study of T cell responses to AZD1222 COVID-19 vaccine. General study results and limits: Clonal diversity was possibly underestimated, and white British individuals and females predominated among donors. The study found vaccine-associated CD4 TCRs spanning spike, dominant at 160-218 and 743-854. Among spike-specific TCRs, nearly half reportedly target unmutated variant regions.

The CDR3 covers 12 residues. V was trimmed by 6 bases and J by 5 bases, leaving 11 bases between them. Germline V gives CDR1 MNHEY, CDR2 SVGEGT. Here immunoSEQ multiplex PCR was the method, and the copy in TCRdb shows in-frame clones only, minus some. This table has roughly 93,000 clones, roughly 89% appearing once. The rearrangement joins TRBV6-2 or TRBV6-3 to TRBJ2-7; no definite D call. The sample here was peripheral blood, taken on day 0 of MenACWY control vaccination. The receptor was derived from an adult in good health. The CDR3 loop reads CASSLIKNEQYF. The CDR3 nucleotides read TGTGCCAGCAGCCTCATTAAGAACGAGCAGTACTTC.